This T cell receptor beta chain stems from a study of T cell repertoires in ileal Crohn's disease. Study details: At surgery, approximately 33% of patients smoked, with median disease duration 7.9 years. Biopsies of inflamed ileum from the surgical specimen form M0 samples. Study results and caveats: Compared with CD4 T cells, sorted CD8 cells carried more expanded clones.

TCRdb's table, derived via immunoSEQ multiplex PCR, lists solely in-frame clones and lacks some. The data contain 15,000 or so clones, approximately 79% of them singletons. Concerning this clone: No antigen is known for it.

Documented time point: inflamed ileum from the surgical specimen. Included were adult ileal or ileocolonic Crohn's patients indicated for ileocolonic resection. Germline V gene sequence: CDR1 LNHDA, CDR2 SQIVND (reference sequence). The CDR3 covers 18 residues. Trimming at V came to 3 bases and at J to 5 bases, leaving 18 bases not matched to a gene. The sequencing sample was made of ileal tissue. This sequence was found in an adult with Crohn's disease. The chain joins TRBV19 to TRBJ2-5; 7 nucleotides agree with TRBD2. The CDR3 DNA reads as TGTGCCAGTAGTATGATTGGGCGCGGCGGGAATAGCGGGGAGACCCAGTACTTC. This codes for CASSMIGRGGNSGETQYF. The variable domain in full, completed from reference TRBV19 and TRBJ2-5, reads DGGITQSPKYLFRKEGQNVTLSCEQNLNHDAMYWYRQDPGQGLRLIYYSQIVNDFQKGDIAEGYSVSREKKESFPLTVTSAQKNPTAFYLCASSMIGRGGNSGETQYFGPGTRLLVL.